The entry below describes one T cell receptor beta chain. Antigen specificity is unknown. The data were taken from a study of cytomegalovirus exposure and HLA in healthy donors. In the PCR, 60 Vbeta and 13 Jbeta primers were used. Repertoires were generated with immunoSEQ multiplex PCR, while TCRdb's copy carries only in-frame clones and drops some. The sample contains about 140,000 clones, roughly 80% of which appear only once. Study-wide points: Altogether, 150 to 200 TCR beta chains were recorded as cytomegalovirus-associated. Reported results showed that the classifier diagnosed cytomegalovirus status with high specificity and sensitivity. TCR beta sequences numbering some 17,000 were associated with HLA alleles at 0.05 false discovery rate in a later analysis. In an earlier analysis, most TCR beta V segments were productive about 87% or about 30% of the time.

V lost 6 bases, J lost 1 base, and 9 bases lay in between. Germline V gives CDR1 SGHVS, CDR2 FNYEAQ. The CDR3 loop spans 13 amino acids. Sequencing was performed on PBMCs. The chain combines TRBV7-6 with TRBJ1-1, with D hard to call. The TCR comes from a female donor in good health and CMV-seronegative. The CDR3 DNA sequence: TGTGCCAGCAGTATCGACTGGAACACTGAAGCTTTCTTT. Amino acid sequence: CASSIDWNTEAFF.